One T cell receptor beta chain is described in this entry. The antigen remains unidentified. The CDR3 has 14 residues. Per germline, CDR1 SGHRS and CDR2 YFSETQ. Deletions cut 0 bases from V and 2 bases from J, with 7 bases between. This entry is derived from a study of T cell responses to AZD1222 COVID-19 vaccine. Study-level results: Following two doses of AZD1222, Spike-specific TCR breadth and depth rose. Repertoire collection took place solely once the T cell response had peaked. Close to half of spike-specific TCRs reportedly recognize unmutated variant regions. It should be noted that donors were predominantly white British and more often female, and clonal diversity was possibly underestimated.

Only in-frame clones appear in the TCRdb table, and some are missing; sequencing was by immunoSEQ multiplex PCR. This table has roughly 120,000 clones, approximately 83% appearing once. The V gene is TRBV5-1, the J gene TRBJ2-3; D call uncertain. Sequencing used peripheral blood, obtained on day 0 of MenACWY control vaccination. This TCR derives from an adult in good health. The CDR3: CASSLALTTDTQYF. The CDR3 DNA reads as TGCGCCAGCAGCTTGGCCTTAACCACAGATACGCAGTATTTT.